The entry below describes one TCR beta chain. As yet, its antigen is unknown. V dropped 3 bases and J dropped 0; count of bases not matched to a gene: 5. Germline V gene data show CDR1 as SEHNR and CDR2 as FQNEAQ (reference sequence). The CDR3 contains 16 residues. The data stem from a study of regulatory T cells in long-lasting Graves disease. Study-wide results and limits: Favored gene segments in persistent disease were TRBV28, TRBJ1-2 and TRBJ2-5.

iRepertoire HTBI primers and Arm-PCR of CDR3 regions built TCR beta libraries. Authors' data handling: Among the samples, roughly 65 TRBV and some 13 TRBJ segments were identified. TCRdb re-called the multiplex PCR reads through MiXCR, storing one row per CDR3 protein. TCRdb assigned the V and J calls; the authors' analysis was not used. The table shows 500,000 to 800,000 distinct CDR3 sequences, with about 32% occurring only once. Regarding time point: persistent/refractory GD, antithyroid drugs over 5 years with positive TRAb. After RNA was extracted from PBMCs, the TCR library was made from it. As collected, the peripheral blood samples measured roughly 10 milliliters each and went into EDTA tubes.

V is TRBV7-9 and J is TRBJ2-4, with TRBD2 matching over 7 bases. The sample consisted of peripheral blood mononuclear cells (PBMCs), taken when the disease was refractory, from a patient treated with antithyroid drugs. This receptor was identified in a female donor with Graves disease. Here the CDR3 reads CASSFEAGLAKNIQYF. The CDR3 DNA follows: TGTGCCAGCAGCTTCGAAGCGGGGCTAGCCAAAAACATTCAGTACTTC.